This T cell receptor (beta chain) emerged from a study of CD8+ T cells in alopecia areata. Study-wide context: Treated patients were dosed with oral tofacitinib, taking 5 to 10 mg twice daily.

As concerns this clone: Antigen specificity is unknown.

Regarding the study as a whole: Mice showed clearer TCR sharing than patients did, a gap that was possibly HLA-related.

The CDR3 totals 13 residues. CDR1 and CDR2 (germline): LNHDA, SQIVND (reference sequence). V was shortened by 9 bases and J by 7 bases, with 18 bases between the two germline ends. Once RNA had been extracted, it was reverse transcribed into cDNA to act as the sequencing template. Using immunoSEQ multiplex PCR, the repertoire was profiled, and TCRdb retains in-frame clones only, with some absent. The sample has 100,000 to 150,000 clones, over 50% seen once; the top ten hold 3.5% to 5%. The chain couples TRBV19 to TRBJ1-2, with a tentative D call TRBD1 (5 bases). This sequence originates from a human donor with alopecia areata. The starting material was CD4+ T cells sorted from blood, obtained at week 0. The CDR3 sequence is CASLQGDLGGYTF. The CDR3 DNA is TGTGCCAGCCTCCAGGGAGACCTGGGTGGCTACACCTTC.